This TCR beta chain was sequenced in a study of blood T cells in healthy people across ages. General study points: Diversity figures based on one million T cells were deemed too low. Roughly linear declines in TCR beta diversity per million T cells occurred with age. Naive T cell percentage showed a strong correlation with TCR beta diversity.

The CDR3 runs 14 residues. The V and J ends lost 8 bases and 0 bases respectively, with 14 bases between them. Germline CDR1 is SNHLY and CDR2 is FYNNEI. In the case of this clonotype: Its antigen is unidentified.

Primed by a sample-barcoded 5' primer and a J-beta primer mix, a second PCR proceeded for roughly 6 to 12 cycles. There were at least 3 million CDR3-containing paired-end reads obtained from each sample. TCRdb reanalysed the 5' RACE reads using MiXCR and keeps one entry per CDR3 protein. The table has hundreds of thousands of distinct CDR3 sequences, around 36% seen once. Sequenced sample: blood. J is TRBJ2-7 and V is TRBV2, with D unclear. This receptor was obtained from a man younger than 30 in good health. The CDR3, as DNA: TGTGCCAGCTCGTTCTCCGACAACTCCTACGAGCAGTACTTC. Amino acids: CASSFSDNSYEQYF.